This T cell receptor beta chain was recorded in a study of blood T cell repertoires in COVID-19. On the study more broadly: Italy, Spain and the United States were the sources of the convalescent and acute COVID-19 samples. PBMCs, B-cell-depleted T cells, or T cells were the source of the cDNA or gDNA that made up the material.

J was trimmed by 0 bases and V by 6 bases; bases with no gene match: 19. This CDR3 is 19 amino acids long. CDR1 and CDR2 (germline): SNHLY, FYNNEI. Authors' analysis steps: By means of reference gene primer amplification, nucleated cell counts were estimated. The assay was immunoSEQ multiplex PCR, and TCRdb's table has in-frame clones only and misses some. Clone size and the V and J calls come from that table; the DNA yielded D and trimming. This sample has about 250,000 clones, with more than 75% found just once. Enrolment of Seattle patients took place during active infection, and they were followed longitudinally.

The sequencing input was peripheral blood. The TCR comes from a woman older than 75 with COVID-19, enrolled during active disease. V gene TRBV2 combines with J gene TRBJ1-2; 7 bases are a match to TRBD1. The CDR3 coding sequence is TGTGCCAGCAGGATTTCAGACAGGGCCCCCGAACAAGCTAACTATGGCTACACCTTC. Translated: CASRISDRAPEQANYGYTF.